The table lists the clone carrying this T cell receptor beta chain with many counts. This record comes from a study of T cells in Graves' hyperthyroidism and ophthalmopathy. Amplified TCR beta CDR3 regions derived from RNA transcripts. With the HTBI primer set, the TCR CDR3 went through a first round of RT-PCR. From the multiplex PCR reads, TCRdb called clonotypes with MiXCR, one entry per CDR3 protein. The data show a few hundred thousand distinct CDR3 sequences, approximately 15% seen once. A patient was excluded if there was uncontrolled infection, other autoimmune disease, pregnancy or lactation. The source of this sequence is a woman in her twenties or thirties with Graves' hyperthyroidism. The sequenced material came from blood.

CDR3 DNA: TGTGCCACCAGCGCTATCGGGGGAGCCACCGGGGAGCTGTTTTTT. Translation gives CATSAIGGATGELFF. V is TRBV24-1 and J is TRBJ2-2; weak D call: TRBD2 (6 bases). Looked up from germline, CDR1 is KGHDR and CDR2 is SFDVKD. The CDR3 runs 15 residues. V gave up 7 bases and J gave up 4 bases, with 15 bases separating them.